These 18 T cell receptor beta chains were all obtained from the same sample, sequenced in a study of blood T cell repertoires in COVID-19. Repertoires were generated with immunoSEQ multiplex PCR, while TCRdb's copy carries only in-frame clones and drops some. The sample contains 270,000 or so clones, 83% of which appear only once. Sample: peripheral blood. These receptors were taken from a woman aged 45-60 years who had recovered from COVID-19.

J is TRBJ1-2 and V is TRBV28; no definite D call. Germline lookup yields CDR1 MDHEN and CDR2 SYDVKM. The CDR3 has 13 residues. Between the trimmed V and J ends, which lost 2 bases and 3 bases, there was a span of 7 bases. The CDR3 nucleotides read TGTGCCAGCAGTTTAGAGACTGACTATGGCTACACCTTC. This sequence encodes CASSLETDYGYTF.

This chain connects TRBV4-2 to TRBJ2-5, with TRBD2 matching 9 bases. Germline V gene lookup returns CDR1 LGHNA and CDR2 YNFKEQ. Trimming cost V 1 base and J 7 bases; bases outside gene matches: 7. The CDR3 extends over 15 amino acids. Written as DNA, the CDR3 is TGTGCCAGCAGCCAAGGATCTAGCGGGGACGGGACCCAGTACTTC. This sequence encodes CASSQGSSGDGTQYF.

The chain joins TRBV12-5 to TRBJ2-5; 10 bases match TRBD1. Germline CDR1 LGHNT, CDR2 FRNRAP. This CDR3 region has 14 residues. Unmatched junction bases numbered 4, after V lost 5 bases and J lost 4 bases. CDR3 loop: CASGPRTGGETQYF. CDR3 DNA: TGTGCTAGTGGTCCCCGGACAGGGGGAGAGACCCAGTACTTC.

Only one count was recorded for this clone. The chain carries TRBV25-1 and TRBJ1-2, with TRBD1 as a possible D gene (5 bases). CDR3 length equals 13 residues. Deletions cut 4 bases from V and 4 bases from J, with 10 bases between. Germline V gene lookup returns CDR1 MGHDK and CDR2 SYGVNS. The CDR3: CASSGQQVYGYTF. The CDR3 nucleotides are TGTGCCAGCAGTGGTCAACAGGTCTATGGCTACACCTTC.

This clone was counted a few times. V is TRBV9 and J is TRBJ2-3; 7 bases map to TRBD2. The CDR3 covers 17 residues. Germline V CDR1 and CDR2: SGDLS, YYNGEE. V was clipped by 2 bases and J by 2 bases; unmatched bases: 11. The DNA for the CDR3 is TGTGCCAGCAGCGTGACTGGCGGGGGAGCTTACACAGATACGCAGTATTTT. Translation gives CASSVTGGGAYTDTQYF.

The chain couples TRBV10-3 to TRBJ2-5, with a tentative D call TRBD2 (6 bases). Germline assignment: CDR1 ENHRY and CDR2 SYGVKD. The V gene lost 4 bases and the J gene lost 2 bases, with 11 bases spanning the gap. CDR3 length: 14 amino acids. CDR3 sequence: CAISVSGEQETQYF. The CDR3 DNA reads as TGTGCCATCAGTGTTTCGGGGGAGCAAGAGACCCAGTACTTC.

J is TRBJ1-2 and V is TRBV24-1; 8 bases align to TRBD1. Germline CDR1 is KGHDR and CDR2 is SFDVKD. After removal of 4 bases from V and 3 bases from J, the junction contained 3 bases not matched to a gene. The CDR3 is made up of 14 amino acids. In nucleotides, the CDR3 is TGTGCCACCAGTGACCTGGGACAGGACTATGGCTACACCTTC. It translates to CATSDLGQDYGYTF.

The J gene is TRBJ2-3, the V gene TRBV29-1, with 7 bases fitting TRBD2. CDR1 and CDR2 from the germline V gene are SQVTM and ANQGSEA. Trimming at V came to 4 bases and at J to 5 bases, leaving 6 bases not matched to a gene. This CDR3 spans 13 amino acids. The CDR3 nucleotides read TGCAGCGTTGGGAGGACTAGAGAAGATACGCAGTATTTT. It encodes CSVGRTREDTQYF.

The chain carries TRBV7-2 and TRBJ1-1; D remains ambiguous. CDR3 size: 14 residues. Per the germline V gene, CDR1 is SGHTA and CDR2 is FQGNSA. The V gene lost 0 bases and the J gene lost 0 bases, with 5 bases spanning the gap. The CDR3 nucleotides are TGTGCCAGCAGCTTAGCACAGTTGAACACTGAAGCTTTCTTT. It is translated as CASSLAQLNTEAFF. Full variable domain (missing parts from reference TRBV7-2 and TRBJ1-1): GAGVSQSPSNKVTEKGKDVELRCDPISGHTALYWYRQSLGQGLEFLIYFQGNSAPDKSGLPSDRFSAERTGGSVSTLTIQRTQQEDSAVYLCASSLAQLNTEAFFGQGTRLTVV.

This clone has ten or more counts. This chain links TRBV9 with TRBJ2-5, with D uncertain. Germline CDR1 and CDR2: SGDLS and YYNGEE. V was trimmed by 0 bases and J by 5 bases, leaving 11 bases between them. CDR3 size: 14 residues. This chain's CDR3 is CASSVGGPLETQYF. CDR3 in DNA: TGTGCCAGCAGCGTAGGTGGGCCGTTGGAGACCCAGTACTTC.

The chain joins TRBV7-2 to TRBJ2-5; D unresolved. The V end was cut by 4 bases, the J end by 5 bases, with 17 bases between. Per germline, CDR1 SGHTA and CDR2 FQGNSA. The CDR3 consists of 15 residues. The CDR3 sequence is CASSSFEFQAETQYF. CDR3 DNA: TGTGCCAGCAGCTCTTTCGAATTTCAGGCGGAGACCCAGTACTTC.

This CDR3 is CASSPGLSTDTQYF. The DNA for the CDR3 is TGTGCCAGCAGTCCGGGACTGTCCACAGATACGCAGTATTTT. The V gene is TRBV6-5, the J gene TRBJ2-3, with D possibly matching TRBD2 (6 bases). The CDR3 sequence is 14 residues long. The germline V gene has CDR1 MNHEY and CDR2 SVGAGI. V was pared by 5 bases and J by 2 bases, with 11 bases between.

V is TRBV6-2 or TRBV6-3 and J is TRBJ2-4, with a tentative D call TRBD2 (5 bases). Germline CDR1 MNHEY, CDR2 SVGEGT. CDR3 size: 15 residues. The germline V and J ends were trimmed by 5 bases and 3 bases, with 14 bases remaining between them. This CDR3 is CASSLWEPSKNIQYF. The CDR3, as DNA: TGTGCCAGCAGTCTATGGGAGCCCAGCAAAAACATTCAGTACTTC.

The chain uses TRBV7-6 and TRBJ2-7; 11 bases are a match to TRBD2. Losses at the gene ends were 5 bases for V and 5 bases for J; bases not matched to a gene: 8. Per the germline V gene, CDR1 is SGHVS and CDR2 is FNYEAQ. This CDR3 has 15 residues. The CDR3 reads CASSPSASGRNEQYF. The CDR3 nucleotides are TGTGCCAGCAGCCCTTCGGCTAGCGGGAGGAACGAGCAGTACTTC.

The chain couples TRBV5-1 to TRBJ2-2; a possible D gene is TRBD1 (6 bases). Trimming stripped 4 bases from V and 4 bases from J, with 29 bases between. This CDR3 has 20 amino acids. The germline CDR1 and CDR2 sequences are SGHRS and YFSETQ. The CDR3 DNA follows: TGCGCCAGCAGCGATAGTTTCCAATTGGGGGCGAGGGGTGTCACCGGGGAGCTGTTTTTT. Protein: CASSDSFQLGARGVTGELFF.

The chain uses TRBV28 and TRBJ2-7; 7 bases align to TRBD2. The CDR3 length is 14 residues. With 3 bases clipped from V and 0 bases from J, the junction kept 2 bases outside the gene matches. CDR1 MDHEN and CDR2 SYDVKM come from the germline V gene. CDR3: CASSLERDSYEQYF. In DNA form, the CDR3 reads TGTGCCAGCAGTTTGGAGCGGGACTCCTACGAGCAGTACTTC.

This clone turned up a few times. This rearrangement joins TRBV12-3 or TRBV12-4 to TRBJ1-5; D is perhaps TRBD1 (5 bases). The CDR3 consists of 13 residues. V was shortened by 6 bases and J by 6 bases, with 12 bases between the two germline ends. CDR3 DNA sequence: TGTGCCAGCAGACAGCAGGGTAGTCAGCCCCAGCATTTT. This encodes CASRQQGSQPQHF.

The rearrangement links TRBV13 to TRBJ1-2, with TRBD1 identical over 11 bases. The CDR3 contains 15 residues. Trimming took 3 bases from V and 4 from J; bases not matched to a gene: 4. The germline V gene has CDR1 PRHDT and CDR2 FYEKMQ (reference sequence). This CDR3 reads CASSFGTGGAYGYTF. CDR3 bases: TGTGCCAGCAGCTTTGGGACAGGGGGAGCCTATGGCTACACCTTC.